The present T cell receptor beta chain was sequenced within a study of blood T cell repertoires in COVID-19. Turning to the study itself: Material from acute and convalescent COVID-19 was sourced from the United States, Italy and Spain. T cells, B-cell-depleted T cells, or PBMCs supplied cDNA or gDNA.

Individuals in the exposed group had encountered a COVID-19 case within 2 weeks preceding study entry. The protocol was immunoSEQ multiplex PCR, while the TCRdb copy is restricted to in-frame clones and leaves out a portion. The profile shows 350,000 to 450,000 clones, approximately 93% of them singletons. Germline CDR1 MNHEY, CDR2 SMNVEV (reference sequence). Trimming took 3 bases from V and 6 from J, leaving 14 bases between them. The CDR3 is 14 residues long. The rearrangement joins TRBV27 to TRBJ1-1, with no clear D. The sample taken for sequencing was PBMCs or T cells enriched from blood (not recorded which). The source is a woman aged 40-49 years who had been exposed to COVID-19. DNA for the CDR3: TGTGCCAGCAGTTTCTATCCTGGCGGGTCTGAAGCTTTCTTT. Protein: CASSFYPGGSEAFF.